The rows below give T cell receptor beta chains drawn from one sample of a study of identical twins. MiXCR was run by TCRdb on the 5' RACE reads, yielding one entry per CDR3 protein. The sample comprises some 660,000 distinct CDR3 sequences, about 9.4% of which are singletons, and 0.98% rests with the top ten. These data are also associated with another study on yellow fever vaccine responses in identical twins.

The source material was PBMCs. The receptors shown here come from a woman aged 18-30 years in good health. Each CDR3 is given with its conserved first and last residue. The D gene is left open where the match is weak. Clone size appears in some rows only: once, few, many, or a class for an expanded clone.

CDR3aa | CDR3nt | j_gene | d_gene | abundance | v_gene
CASSLGGDSRFNEQFF | TGCGCCAGCAGCTTGGGAGGGGACTCTCGATTTAATGAGCAGTTCTTC | TRBJ2-1 | NA | few | TRBV5-1
CASSPGTEPYNEQFF | TGTGCCAGCTCACCGGGGACAGAACCTTACAATGAGCAGTTCTTC | TRBJ2-1 | TRBD1 | NA | TRBV5-4
CATSDPPYF | TGTGCCACCAGTGATCCGCCGTACTTC | TRBJ2-7 | NA | NA | TRBV24-1
CSVEEQPSYEQYF | TGCAGCGTTGAGGAACAGCCATCCTACGAGCAGTACTTC | TRBJ2-7 | NA | few | TRBV29-1
CASSPDRAPLHF | TGTGCCAGCAGCCCGGACAGGGCCCCCCTCCACTTT | TRBJ1-6 | TRBD1 | NA | TRBV3-1
CASSLGRGKVGDTQYF | TGTGCCAGCAGCTTAGGCAGGGGGAAAGTAGGCGATACGCAGTATTTT | TRBJ2-3 | TRBD1 | few | TRBV7-2
CASSVSGLAINEQFF | TGTGCCAGCAGCGTATCAGGACTAGCAATTAATGAGCAGTTCTTC | TRBJ2-1 | TRBD2 | few | TRBV9
CASSQGSRLEGSPLHF | TGCGCCAGCAGCCAAGGGAGCCGTCTGGAGGGCTCACCCCTCCACTTT | TRBJ1-6 | NA | few | TRBV4-3
CASSLPGDSYEQYF | TGTGCCAGCAGCTTACCTGGGGACTCCTACGAGCAGTACTTC | TRBJ2-7 | NA | few | TRBV7-9
CASSQDGTSIDIQYF | TGTGCCAGCAGCCAAGACGGGACTAGCATTGACATTCAGTACTTC | TRBJ2-4 | TRBD2 | many | TRBV4-2
CASSQDVQGASDTQYF | TGCGCCAGCAGCCAAGATGTCCAGGGGGCCTCAGATACGCAGTATTTT | TRBJ2-3 | TRBD1 | many | TRBV4-3
CASSISPGELFF | TGTGCCAGCAGTATAAGTCCCGGGGAGCTGTTTTTT | TRBJ2-2 | NA | many | TRBV12-3/TRBV12-4
CASSWTGINTEAFF | TGCGCCAGCAGCTGGACAGGGATTAACACTGAAGCTTTCTTT | TRBJ1-1 | TRBD1 | few | TRBV5-1
CASSLESGHQNTEAFF | TGTGCCAGCAGCTTAGAGTCGGGACATCAGAACACTGAAGCTTTCTTT | TRBJ1-1 | NA | many | TRBV5-5
CSVGPTSSYEQYF | TGCAGTGTGGGGCCTACGAGCTCCTACGAGCAGTACTTC | TRBJ2-7 | NA | NA | TRBV20-1